This TCR beta chain was sequenced during a study of monozygotic twins with inflammatory bowel disease. Study-level results: People with IBD had fewer clonotypes in common with others than healthy twins did, especially with disease activity. Different T cell subtypes could not be distinguished.

As for this clonotype: The antigen is not known.

TCRdb derives one entry per CDR3 protein from the 5' RACE reads, leaving out DNA. Listed are fewer than 550,000 distinct CDR3 sequences; more than 2% falls within the top ten. Sequenced material: blood. This TCR was recovered from a human donor with ulcerative colitis or Crohn's disease, or a healthy co-twin of an affected twin (not recorded which).

The chain's CDR3 is CASSRIAPGGGGYTF. The J gene is TRBJ1-2, the V gene TRBV12-3 or TRBV12-4; the D call of TRBD1 rests on TCRdb alone, since no DNA is present to check it. The CDR3 spans 15 residues.